The T cell receptor beta chain under discussion was sequenced for a study of T cells in Graves' hyperthyroidism and ophthalmopathy. Study-wide results and limits: The majority of expanded thyroid clonotypes above 0.001 also appeared in blood.

The table lists this clonotype with a few counts. As yet, its antigen is unknown. The V end lost 1 base, the J end lost 0 bases, and 11 bases lay between the germline ends. This CDR3 region has 17 residues. Per germline, CDR1 SGHDT and CDR2 YYEEEE. What was amplified from RNA transcripts were TCR beta CDR3 regions. TCR CDR3 regions were first amplified by RT-PCR with HTBI primers. TCRdb passed the multiplex PCR reads through MiXCR, listing each CDR3 protein once. Of hundreds of thousands of distinct CDR3 sequences in the sample, roughly 15% were seen once. Input material: blood. The gene calls are TRBV5-6 and TRBJ2-6, with D unclear. The origin of this receptor is a man aged 18-30 years with Graves' ophthalmopathy. CDR3 region: CASSLRGTYSGANVLTF. DNA for the CDR3: TGTGCCAGCAGCTTGCGCGGCACCTACTCTGGGGCCAACGTCCTGACTTTC.